The 30 T cell receptor beta chains below come from one sample, sequenced in a study of T cell clones after liver transplantation. The assay was immunoSEQ multiplex PCR, and TCRdb's table has in-frame clones only and misses some. The table includes roughly 55,000 clones, over 55% detected once. This sample comprised CD4+ T cells from blood, obtained roughly 55 months after liver transplant. The receptor source for this set is a human patient who received a liver transplant. Some T cells may have originated in the graft donor.

This clone was recorded a few times. The chain links TRBV5-4 to TRBJ1-1; D is undetermined. V lost 2 bases and J 6 bases, leaving 14 bases between the germline ends. The CDR3 consists of 14 residues. Germline V CDR1 and CDR2: SGHNT, YYREEE (reference sequence). The CDR3 bases are TGTGCCAGCAGCTTTTTCGGGGTAAGGTCTGAAGCTTTCTTT. Its translation: CASSFFGVRSEAFF. The full variable domain, rest sourced from reference TRBV5-4 and TRBJ1-1, is ETGVTQSPTHLIKTRGQQVTLRCSSQSGHNTVSWYQQALGQGPQFIFQYYREEENGRGNFPPRFSGLQFPNYSSELNVNALELDDSALYLCASSFFGVRSEAFFGQGTRLTVV.

J is TRBJ2-2 and V is TRBV4-1; D call uncertain. CDR1 is MGHRA, CDR2 YSYEKL, per germline. This CDR3 contains 16 residues. Trimming shortened V by 4 bases and J by 2 bases, and 14 bases separated the two germline ends. In DNA, the CDR3 is TGCGCCAGCAGCCCCCGGTCGTATGATAACACCGGGGAGCTGTTTTTT. This codes for CASSPRSYDNTGELFF.

The chain joins TRBV7-2 to TRBJ2-6, with D unresolved. Germline CDR1 and CDR2: SGHTA and FQGNSA. The CDR3 is 13 amino acids. V was clipped by 9 bases and J by 0 bases, with 6 bases between them. The CDR3, as DNA: TGTGCCAGTCGCGACTCTGGGGCCAACGTCCTGACTTTC. It encodes CASRDSGANVLTF.

V is TRBV6-1 and J is TRBJ2-7; a weak D match, TRBD1 (6 bases). CDR3 length: 13 amino acids. CDR1 is MNHNS, CDR2 SASEGT, per germline. Trimming took off 5 bases at V and 6 bases at J, with 14 bases between the two ends. The CDR3 DNA follows: TGTGCCAGCAGTAATCCCACAGGGTTCGAGCAGTACTTC. It codes for CASSNPTGFEQYF.

The CDR3 is CASRDSNVRGYTF. CDR3 nucleotide sequence: TGTGCCAGCAGAGATTCAAACGTACGTGGCTACACCTTC. This chain uses TRBV6-1 with TRBJ1-2; D is undetermined. This CDR3 is 13 amino acids long. The germline gives CDR1 MNHNS, CDR2 SASEGT. V lost 6 bases, J lost 7 bases, and 15 bases lay in between.

The CDR3 spells CASQGVDQPQHF. The CDR3, as DNA: TGTGCCAGCCAGGGGGTAGATCAGCCCCAGCATTTT. The V and J genes are TRBV25-1 and TRBJ1-5; 7 bases map to TRBD1. The CDR3 extends over 12 amino acids. CDR1 is MGHDK and CDR2 is SYGVNS in the germline V gene. V lost 8 bases, J lost 5 bases, and 3 bases stayed unmatched. Using reference TRBV25-1 and TRBJ1-5 for the parts outside the CDR3, the full variable domain is EADIYQTPRYLVIGTGKKITLECSQTMGHDKMYWYQQDPGMELHLIHYSYGVNSTEKGDLSSESTVSRIRTEHFPLTLESARPSHTSQYLCASQGVDQPQHFGDGTRLSIL.

Notes on this clone: The junction does not match germline at one end; this may be a read error. V and J are TRBV7-7 and TRBJ2-1, with 7 bases aligning to TRBD1. CDR1 and CDR2 (germline): SSHAT, FNYEAQ (reference sequence). The CDR3 extends over 13 amino acids. Written as DNA, the CDR3 is TGTGCTAGCAGCTTAGACAGGGCCAATGAGCAGTTCTTC. Encoded protein: CASSLDRANEQFF.

V usage is TRBV18 and J usage is TRBJ2-1; a weak D match, TRBD1 (5 bases). V lost 6 bases and J 8 bases, leaving 17 bases between the germline ends. CDR3 length: 14 residues. CDR1 is KGHSH, CDR2 LQKENI, per germline. CDR3 coding DNA: TGTGCCAGCTCCCTTGGGCAGGGATGGGATGAGCAGTTCTTC. It translates to CASSLGQGWDEQFF.

The chain links TRBV5-4 to TRBJ1-1; D is possibly TRBD1 (5 bases). V lost 1 base and J 0 bases, leaving 16 bases between the germline ends. The CDR3 is 17 residues long. CDR1 SGHNT and CDR2 YYREEE come from the germline V gene (reference sequence). CDR3 DNA sequence: TGTGCCAGCAGCTTGCGCCCTGGGGGTTTCATGAACACTGAAGCTTTCTTT. Protein product: CASSLRPGGFMNTEAFF.

This clone was observed a handful of times. The genes are TRBV7-9 and TRBJ1-5; 7 nucleotides line up with TRBD1. CDR1 and CDR2 (germline): SEHNR, FQNEAQ (reference sequence). The V and J ends lost 10 bases and 4 bases, in that order; junction bases with no gene match: 7. The CDR3 contains 13 residues. For the CDR3, the DNA is TGTGCCAACACGACCAGGGGGAATCAGCCCCAGCATTTT. This sequence encodes CANTTRGNQPQHF.

J is TRBJ1-2 and V is TRBV7-2; 7 bases fit TRBD1. The germline V gene has CDR1 SGHTA and CDR2 FQGNSA. This CDR3 is built from 15 residues. The junction had 8 bases not matched to a gene; V was cut back by 5 bases and J by 2 bases. The CDR3 is CASSLGAGGNYGYTF. The CDR3 DNA reads as TGTGCCAGCAGCCTGGGGGCAGGGGGGAACTATGGCTACACCTTC.

The V call is TRBV5-1, the J call TRBJ2-2, with a possible D match to TRBD2 (6 bases). The CDR3 is made up of 18 amino acids. V lost 1 base and J lost 0, with 16 bases in between. Per germline, CDR1 SGHRS and CDR2 YFSETQ. This chain's CDR3 is CASSLRAGRDANTGELFF. As DNA, the CDR3 is TGCGCCAGCAGCTTGCGGGCAGGGCGGGATGCGAACACCGGGGAGCTGTTTTTT.

This chain connects TRBV28 to TRBJ2-2, with D perhaps TRBD1 (6 bases). In germline, CDR1 is MDHEN, CDR2 SYDVKM. There are 18 residues in the CDR3. V gave up 4 bases and J gave up 0 bases, with 18 bases separating them. CDR3 coding DNA: TGTGCCAGCAGTTACGCAGGGGTGGGCAAATCGAACACCGGGGAGCTGTTTTTT. This encodes CASSYAGVGKSNTGELFF.

The rearrangement joins TRBV7-8 to TRBJ2-7; TRBD1 matches 9 bases. Germline trimming cut 2 bases from V and 7 bases from J; bases unmatched to any gene: 15. The CDR3 is 17 amino acids. Germline assignment: CDR1 SGHVS and CDR2 FQNEAQ. CDR3 amino acids: CASSLRPPGQGSNEQYF. CDR3 nucleotides: TGTGCCAGCAGCTTAAGACCTCCGGGACAGGGATCGAATGAGCAGTACTTC.

The table lists this clone with a count of one. The V and J genes are TRBV7-2 and TRBJ1-2; the match to TRBD1 covers 7 bases. With V trimmed by 3 bases and J by 3 bases, 4 bases remained unmatched. The CDR3 has 14 amino acids. CDR1 is SGHTA, CDR2 FQGNSA, per germline. The CDR3: CASSFDRAYYGYTF. In nucleotides, the CDR3 is TGTGCCAGCAGCTTTGACAGGGCGTACTATGGCTACACCTTC.

The V call is TRBV9, the J call TRBJ2-7, with D possibly matching TRBD1 (6 bases). The germline V gene has CDR1 SGDLS and CDR2 YYNGEE. V was shortened by 4 bases and J by 0 bases, with 11 bases between the two germline ends. The CDR3 is made up of 14 amino acids. The CDR3: CASSFGDISYEQYF. The DNA of the CDR3 is TGTGCCAGCAGCTTTGGGGACATCTCCTACGAGCAGTACTTC.

The gene calls are TRBV28 and TRBJ2-4; weak D call: TRBD2 (5 bases). V lost 7 bases and J lost 7, with 14 bases in between. CDR1 and CDR2 (germline): MDHEN, SYDVKM. This CDR3 is 13 amino acids long. This CDR3 is CASTRPPGNIQYF. DNA of the CDR3: TGTGCCAGCACCCGGCCCCCGGGGAACATTCAGTACTTC.

This clone has just a few counts. V and J are TRBV25-1 and TRBJ1-2, with 7 bases that match TRBD1. CDR3 size: 13 residues. V dropped 8 bases and J dropped 8; count of bases not matched to a gene: 11. The germline CDR1 and CDR2 sequences are MGHDK and SYGVNS. CDR3 sequence: CASCPGQCIGYTF. DNA of the CDR3: TGTGCCAGCTGTCCGGGACAGTGCATAGGCTACACCTTC.

This rearrangement joins TRBV4-1 to TRBJ2-2; the match to TRBD1 covers 7 bases. This CDR3 is built from 17 residues. Germline loops: CDR1 MGHRA, CDR2 YSYEKL. J gave up 6 bases and V 3 bases, and 13 bases lay outside the gene matches. The CDR3 here is CASSHLGTATNPGELFF. In nucleotides, the CDR3 is TGCGCCAGCAGCCACCTAGGGACAGCCACCAACCCCGGGGAGCTGTTTTTT.

The chain joins TRBV15 to TRBJ2-5, with D possibly matching TRBD1 (6 bases). The V end lost 2 bases, the J end lost 4 bases, and 11 bases lay between the germline ends. The germline V gene encodes CDR1 LNHNV and CDR2 YYDKDF (reference sequence). The CDR3 has 14 residues. CDR3 residues: CATSRQGNRETQYF. In nucleotides, the CDR3 is TGTGCCACCAGCAGACAGGGGAACAGAGAGACCCAGTACTTC. Full variable domain (remainder filled in from reference TRBV15 and TRBJ2-5): DAMVIQNPRYQVTQFGKPVTLSCSQTLNHNVMYWYQQKSSQAPKLLFHYYDKDFNNEADTPDNFQSRRPNTSFCFLDIRSPGLGDTAMYLCATSRQGNRETQYFGPGTRLLVL.

To note about this clone: A much larger clone sits a single nucleotide away, making a read error possible. In the same sample, other DNA sequences code for this CDR3. This chain connects TRBV5-4 to TRBJ2-7; 9 bases align to TRBD2. CDR3 length: 14 residues. Per germline, CDR1 SGHNT and CDR2 YYREEE (reference sequence). As DNA, the CDR3 is TGTGCCAGTAGCTCGGCTAGCGGGGTCTCTAATCAGTACTTC. Translated, it gives CASSSASGVSNQYF.

The chain employs TRBV5-6 and TRBJ2-1, with 9 bases matching TRBD2. The CDR3 spans 16 residues. V lost 4 bases and J lost 10; bases outside the gene matches: 15. In germline, CDR1 is SGHDT, CDR2 YYEEEE. CDR3 nucleotides: TGTGCCAGCAGCGGGACCGGGACTAGCCTTACAGGAGAGCAGTTCTTC. Protein: CASSGTGTSLTGEQFF.

As concerns this clone: A junction boundary mismatches the germline segment, possibly from a read error. The chain combines TRBV7-7 with TRBJ2-3; D possibly corresponds to TRBD2 (6 bases). Germline V CDR1 and CDR2: SSHAT, FNYEAQ (reference sequence). The CDR3 covers 13 residues. The CDR3 DNA reads as TGTGCTAGCAGCTTAGCGGAGCTGGATACGCAGTATTTT. Encoded protein: CASSLAELDTQYF. Supplemented by reference TRBV7-7 and TRBJ2-3, the full variable domain reads GAGVSQSPRYKVTKRGQDVTLRCDPISSHATLYWYQQALGQGPEFLTYFNYEAQPDKSGLPSDRFSAERPEGSISTLTIQRTEQRDSAMYRCASSLAELDTQYFGPGTRLTVL.

The chain combines TRBV7-6 with TRBJ1-5; 8 positions agree with TRBD1. The ends lost 5 bases at V and 3 bases at J; junction bases unmatched: 6. Germline CDR1 reads SGHVS; CDR2 reads FNYEAQ. The CDR3 runs to 15 residues. The CDR3 DNA sequence: TGTGCCAGCAGCCCACAGGGGGGAATCAATCAGCCCCAGCATTTT. Protein: CASSPQGGINQPQHF.

The gene calls are TRBV6-6 and TRBJ1-2; TRBD1 aligns across 7 bases. Germline CDR1 is MNHNY and CDR2 is SVGAGI (reference sequence). The CDR3 is 13 residues long. Losses at the gene ends were 6 bases for V and 3 bases for J; bases not matched to a gene: 4. The chain's CDR3 is CASSLTGDYGYTF. The CDR3 DNA reads TGTGCCAGCAGCCTCACAGGGGACTATGGCTACACCTTC.

This clone was detected a few times. This chain connects TRBV11-2 to TRBJ2-2; 7 bases line up with TRBD1. Trimming cost V 1 base and J 4 bases; bases outside gene matches: 3. CDR1 and CDR2 (germline): SGHAT, FQNNGV. There are 15 residues in the CDR3. The CDR3 DNA is TGTGCCAGCAGCTTAGTACAGGGGTTCACCGGGGAGCTGTTTTTT. This gives the protein CASSLVQGFTGELFF.

The CDR3 sequence: CASSPRGRTGLVRNTEAFF. The CDR3 DNA sequence: TGTGCCAGCAGCCCCAGGGGGCGGACGGGATTGGTTAGGAACACTGAAGCTTTCTTT. The chain employs TRBV14 and TRBJ1-1, with 8 bases fitting TRBD1. Germline CDR1 reads SGHDN; CDR2 reads FVKESK. The CDR3 consists of 19 residues. With 4 bases clipped from V and 1 base from J, the junction kept 17 bases outside the gene matches.

V usage is TRBV7-8 and J usage is TRBJ1-2; D is perhaps TRBD1 (5 bases). Germline values: CDR1 SGHVS, CDR2 FQNEAQ. The CDR3 runs to 15 residues. Trimming shortened V by 5 bases and J by 7 bases, and 20 bases separated the two germline ends. The CDR3 nucleotides are TGTGCCAGCAGCCCAAAAGGGACCCTCATGGGTGGCTACACCTTC. Its translation is CASSPKGTLMGGYTF.

This clone was seen only a few times. This chain links TRBV2 with TRBJ1-5; no clear D gene. Germline loops: CDR1 SNHLY, CDR2 FYNNEI. The CDR3 length is 12 residues. V was trimmed by 4 bases and J by 3 bases, leaving 4 bases between them. The CDR3 loop is CASSGANQPQHF. CDR3 DNA: TGTGCCAGCAGTGGAGCCAATCAGCCCCAGCATTTT.

The CDR3 region has the DNA TGTGCCAGCAGTTTTAACGAAAGGGGGAGGGATGGCTACACCTTC. Its protein is CASSFNERGRDGYTF. This chain connects TRBV28 to TRBJ1-2; perhaps TRBD1 as D (6 bases). Trimming left V 3 bases short and J 6 bases short, with 17 bases between. CDR3 size: 15 residues. The germline gives CDR1 MDHEN, CDR2 SYDVKM.